The T cell receptor (beta chain) described here comes from a study of blood T cell repertoires in COVID-19. Study in general: The United States, Italy and Spain provided the acute and convalescent COVID-19 samples. T cells, B-cell-depleted T cells, or PBMCs supplied cDNA or gDNA.

Methods used by the authors: Reference gene primers were amplified, and this amplification served to estimate nucleated cell counts. The data were produced by immunoSEQ multiplex PCR, yet TCRdb's version contains in-frame clones alone and is incomplete. V and J calls and clone size follow that table, whereas D and trimming were derived from the DNA. In the table there are 200,000 to 250,000 clones, about four fifths of which are singletons. This clone was counted a single time. The V gene's germline CDR1 is SGHDN and CDR2 FVKESK. Trimming removed 4 bases from V and 12 bases from J, with 15 bases in between. The CDR3 is made up of 12 amino acids.

Sequencing was done on a sample of peripheral blood. The clonotype was recovered from a woman over 75 with acute or convalescent COVID-19. The chain is built from TRBV14 and TRBJ1-1; D ambiguous. The CDR3 is CASSPDSGWTFF. The CDR3 coding sequence is TGTGCCAGCAGCCCTGATTCGGGATGGACTTTCTTT.